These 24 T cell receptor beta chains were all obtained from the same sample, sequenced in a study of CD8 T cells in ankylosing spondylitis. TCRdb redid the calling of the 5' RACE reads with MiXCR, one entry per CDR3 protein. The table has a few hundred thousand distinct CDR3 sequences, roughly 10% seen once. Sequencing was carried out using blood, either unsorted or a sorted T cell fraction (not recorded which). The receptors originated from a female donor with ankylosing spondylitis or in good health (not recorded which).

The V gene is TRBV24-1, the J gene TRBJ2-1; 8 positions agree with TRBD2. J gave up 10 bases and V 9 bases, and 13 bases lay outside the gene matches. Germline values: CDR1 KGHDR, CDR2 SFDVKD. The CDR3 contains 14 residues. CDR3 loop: CATGGGRIINEQFF. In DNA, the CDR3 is TGTGCCACCGGGGGCGGGAGGATCATCAACGAGCAGTTCTTC.

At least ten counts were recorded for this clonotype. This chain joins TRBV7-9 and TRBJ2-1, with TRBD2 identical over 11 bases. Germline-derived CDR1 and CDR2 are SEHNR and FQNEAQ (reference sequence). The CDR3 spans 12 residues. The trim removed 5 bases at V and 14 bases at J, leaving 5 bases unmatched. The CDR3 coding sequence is TGTGCCAGCAGCCAAACTAGCGGGAGCGAGTTCTTC. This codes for CASSQTSGSEFF.

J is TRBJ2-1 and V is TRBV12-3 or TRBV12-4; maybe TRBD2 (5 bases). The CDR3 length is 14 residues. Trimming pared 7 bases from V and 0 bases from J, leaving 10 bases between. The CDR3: CASTVGSSYNEQFF. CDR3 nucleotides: TGTGCCAGCACCGTTGGGAGCTCCTACAATGAGCAGTTCTTC.

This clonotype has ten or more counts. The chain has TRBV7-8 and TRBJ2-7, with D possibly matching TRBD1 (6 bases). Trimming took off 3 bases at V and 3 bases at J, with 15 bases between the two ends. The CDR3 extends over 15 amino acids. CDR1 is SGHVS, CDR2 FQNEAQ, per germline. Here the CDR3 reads CASSLGLDRNYEQYF. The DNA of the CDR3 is TGTGCCAGCAGCTTGGGGCTGGACAGAAACTACGAGCAGTACTTC.

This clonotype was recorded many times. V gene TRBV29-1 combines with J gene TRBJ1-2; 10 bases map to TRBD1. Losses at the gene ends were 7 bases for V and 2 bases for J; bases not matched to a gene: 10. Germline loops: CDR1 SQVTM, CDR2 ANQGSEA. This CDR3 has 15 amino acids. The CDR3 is CSADFPGQGNYGYTF. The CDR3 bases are TGCAGCGCCGATTTCCCGGGACAGGGGAACTATGGCTACACCTTC.

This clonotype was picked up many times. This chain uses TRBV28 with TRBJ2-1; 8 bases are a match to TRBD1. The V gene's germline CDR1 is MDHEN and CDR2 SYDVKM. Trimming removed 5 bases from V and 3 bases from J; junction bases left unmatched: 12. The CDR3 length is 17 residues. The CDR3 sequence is CASSRSAGGAYYNEQFF. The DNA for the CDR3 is TGTGCCAGCAGTCGTTCGGCAGGGGGCGCCTACTACAATGAGCAGTTCTTC.

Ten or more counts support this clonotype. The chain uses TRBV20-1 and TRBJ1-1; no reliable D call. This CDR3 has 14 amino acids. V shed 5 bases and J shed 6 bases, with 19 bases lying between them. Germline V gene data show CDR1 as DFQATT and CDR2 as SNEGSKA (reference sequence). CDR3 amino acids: CSARGFRSTAEAFF. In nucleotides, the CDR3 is TGCAGTGCTCGAGGATTCAGGAGCACGGCTGAAGCTTTCTTT.

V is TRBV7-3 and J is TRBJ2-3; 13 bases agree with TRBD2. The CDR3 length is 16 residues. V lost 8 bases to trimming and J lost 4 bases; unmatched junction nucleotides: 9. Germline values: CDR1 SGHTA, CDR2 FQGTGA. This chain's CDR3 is CASQTSGGAAADTQYF. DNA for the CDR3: TGTGCCAGCCAAACTAGCGGGGGGGCAGCAGCAGATACGCAGTATTTT.

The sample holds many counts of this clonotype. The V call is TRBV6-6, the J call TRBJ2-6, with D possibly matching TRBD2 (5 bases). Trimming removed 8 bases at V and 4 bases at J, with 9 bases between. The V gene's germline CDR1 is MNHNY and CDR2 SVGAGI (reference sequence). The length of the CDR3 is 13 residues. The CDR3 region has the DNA TGTGCCAGCGAGGGTCTGGGGGCCAACGTCCTGACTTTC. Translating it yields CASEGLGANVLTF.

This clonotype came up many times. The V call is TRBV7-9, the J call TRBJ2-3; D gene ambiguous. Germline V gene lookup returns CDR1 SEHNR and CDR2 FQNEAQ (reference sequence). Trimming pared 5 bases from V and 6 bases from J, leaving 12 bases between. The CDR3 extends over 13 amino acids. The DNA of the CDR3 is TGTGCCAGCAGCGCCCTTCCAATGGATACGCAGTATTTT. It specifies CASSALPMDTQYF.

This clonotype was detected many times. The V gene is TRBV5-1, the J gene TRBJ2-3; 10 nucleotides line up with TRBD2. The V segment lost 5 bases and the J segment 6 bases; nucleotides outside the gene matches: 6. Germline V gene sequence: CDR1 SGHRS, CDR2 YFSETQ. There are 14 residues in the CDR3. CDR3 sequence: CASRPLAGVDTQYF. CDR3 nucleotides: TGCGCCAGCAGGCCGCTAGCGGGAGTGGATACGCAGTATTTT.

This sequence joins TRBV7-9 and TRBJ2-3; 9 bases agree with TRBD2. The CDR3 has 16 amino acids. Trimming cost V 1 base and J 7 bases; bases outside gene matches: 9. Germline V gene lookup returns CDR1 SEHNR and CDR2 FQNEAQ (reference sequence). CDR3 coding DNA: TGTGCCAGCAGCTTAGATCTTGCTAGCGGGGAACATACGCAGTATTTT. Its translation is CASSLDLASGEHTQYF.

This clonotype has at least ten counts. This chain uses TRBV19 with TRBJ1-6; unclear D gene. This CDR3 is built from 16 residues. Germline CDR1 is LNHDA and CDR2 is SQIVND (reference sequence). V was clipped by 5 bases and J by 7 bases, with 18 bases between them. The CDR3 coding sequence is TGTGCCAGTAGTCCGCAGGTTACTACTAGAAATTCACCCCTCCACTTT. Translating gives CASSPQVTTRNSPLHF.

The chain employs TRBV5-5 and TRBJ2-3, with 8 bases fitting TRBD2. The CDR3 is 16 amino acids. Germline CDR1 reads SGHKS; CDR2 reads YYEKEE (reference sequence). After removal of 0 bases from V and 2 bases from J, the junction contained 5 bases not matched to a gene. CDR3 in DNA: TGTGCCAGCAGCTTGGCAGCGGGGGCCCTCACAGATACGCAGTATTTT. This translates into CASSLAAGALTDTQYF.

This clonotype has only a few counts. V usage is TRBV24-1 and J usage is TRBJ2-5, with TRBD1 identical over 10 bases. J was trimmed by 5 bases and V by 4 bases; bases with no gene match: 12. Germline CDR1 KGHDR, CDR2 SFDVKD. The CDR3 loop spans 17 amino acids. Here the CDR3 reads CATSDPRPGQGLETQYF. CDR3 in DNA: TGTGCCACCAGTGACCCCCGCCCGGGACAGGGGTTGGAGACCCAGTACTTC.

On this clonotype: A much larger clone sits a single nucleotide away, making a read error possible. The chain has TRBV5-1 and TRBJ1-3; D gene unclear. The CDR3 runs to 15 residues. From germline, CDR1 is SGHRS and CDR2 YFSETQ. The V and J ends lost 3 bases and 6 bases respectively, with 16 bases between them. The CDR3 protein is CASSYDPSSENTIYF. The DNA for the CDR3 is TGCGCCAGCAGCTATGACCCTTCAAGCGAAAACACCATATATTTT.

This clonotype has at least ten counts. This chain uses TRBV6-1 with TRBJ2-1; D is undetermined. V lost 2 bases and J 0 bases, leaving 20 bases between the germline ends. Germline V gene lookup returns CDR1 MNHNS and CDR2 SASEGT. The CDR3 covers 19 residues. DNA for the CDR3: TGTGCCAGCAGTGAACGTGGGAAACACGCGTTTAACTCCTACAATGAGCAGTTCTTC. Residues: CASSERGKHAFNSYNEQFF.

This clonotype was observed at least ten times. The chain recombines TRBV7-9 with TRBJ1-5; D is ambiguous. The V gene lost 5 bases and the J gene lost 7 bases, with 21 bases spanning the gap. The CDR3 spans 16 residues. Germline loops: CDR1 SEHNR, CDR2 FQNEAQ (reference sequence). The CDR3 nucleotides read TGTGCCAGCAGCCTGTCACGCGCGGGGATTGGCCAGCCCCAGCATTTT. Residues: CASSLSRAGIGQPQHF.

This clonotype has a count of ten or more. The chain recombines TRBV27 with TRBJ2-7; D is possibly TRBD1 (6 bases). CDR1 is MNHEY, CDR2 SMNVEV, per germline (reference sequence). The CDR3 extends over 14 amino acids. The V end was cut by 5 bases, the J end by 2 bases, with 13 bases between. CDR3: CASSPPGQAYEQYF. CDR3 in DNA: TGTGCCAGCAGTCCGCCGGGACAAGCCTACGAGCAGTACTTC.

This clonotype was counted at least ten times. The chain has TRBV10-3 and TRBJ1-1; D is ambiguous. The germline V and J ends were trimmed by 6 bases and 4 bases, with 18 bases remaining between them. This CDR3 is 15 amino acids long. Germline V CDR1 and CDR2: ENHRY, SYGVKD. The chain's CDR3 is CAIREMMGKGTEAFF. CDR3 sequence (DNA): TGTGCCATCAGGGAGATGATGGGGAAGGGCACTGAAGCTTTCTTT.

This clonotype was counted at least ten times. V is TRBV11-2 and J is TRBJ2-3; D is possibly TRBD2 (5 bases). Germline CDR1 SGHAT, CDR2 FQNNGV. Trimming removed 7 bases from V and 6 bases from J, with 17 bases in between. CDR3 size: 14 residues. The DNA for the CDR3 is TGTGCCAGCACCCCAGGTGGAGGAGAGGATACGCAGTATTTT. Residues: CASTPGGGEDTQYF.

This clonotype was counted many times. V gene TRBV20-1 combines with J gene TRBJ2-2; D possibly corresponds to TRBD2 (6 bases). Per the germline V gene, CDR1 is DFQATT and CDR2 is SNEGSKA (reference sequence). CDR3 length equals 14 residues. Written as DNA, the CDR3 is TGCAGCCCCCGGGGGATTTCGAACACCGGGGAGCTGTTTTTT. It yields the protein CSPRGISNTGELFF.

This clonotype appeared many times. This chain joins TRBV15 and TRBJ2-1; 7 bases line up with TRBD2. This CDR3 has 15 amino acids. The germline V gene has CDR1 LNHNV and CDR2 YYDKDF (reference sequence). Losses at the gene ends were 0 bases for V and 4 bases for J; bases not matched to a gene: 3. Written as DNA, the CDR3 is TGTGCCACCAGCAGAGAGGCTAGCGGATACAATGAGCAGTTCTTC. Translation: CATSREASGYNEQFF.

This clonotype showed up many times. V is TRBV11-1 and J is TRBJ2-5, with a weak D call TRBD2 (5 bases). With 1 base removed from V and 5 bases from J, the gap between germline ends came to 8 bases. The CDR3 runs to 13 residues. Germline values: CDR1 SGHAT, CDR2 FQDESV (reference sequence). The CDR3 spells CASSLGERETQYF. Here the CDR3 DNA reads TGTGCCAGCAGCTTAGGGGAGCGGGAGACCCAGTACTTC.